What follows are 28 T cell receptor beta chains derived from one specimen sequenced in a study of shared clonotypes between healthy human individuals. Here immunoSEQ multiplex PCR was the method, and the copy in TCRdb shows in-frame clones only, minus some. The sample lists about 2.3 million clones, 93% occurring once. Specimen: naive CD4+ T cells from PBMCs. Subset denoted: CD45RA+ positively selected. These receptors originate from a man between 18 and 29 years old in good health. Some clones in this sample may be carry-over from other donors' samples.

This clone was recorded only once. The gene calls are TRBV5-3 and TRBJ1-1; D might be TRBD1 (5 bases). TRBV5-3 is an ORF for which the function is uncertain. The CDR3 loop spans 17 amino acids. V was shortened by 6 bases and J by 1 base, with 22 bases between the two germline ends. CDR3 in DNA: TGTGCCAGAAAAGAGAGTGGGACCCAGAATGGGAACACTGAAGCTTTCTTT. Translated: CARKESGTQNGNTEAFF.

CDR3 sequence reads: CASSFGGFSGNTIYF. CDR3 DNA: TGTGCCAGCAGCTTTGGGGGTTTCTCTGGAAACACCATATATTTT. The chain uses TRBV5-8 and TRBJ1-3; the D gene is possibly TRBD1 (5 bases). Germline lookup yields CDR1 SGHTS and CDR2 YDEGEE. Trimming took off 2 bases at V and 0 bases at J, with 9 bases between the two ends. This CDR3 has 15 amino acids.

The chain employs TRBV6-1 and TRBJ2-1; 8 bases are shared with TRBD1. This CDR3 comprises 16 residues. Germline CDR1 MNHNS, CDR2 SASEGT. V shed 3 bases and J 1 base; nucleotides not matched to a gene: 5. The CDR3 nucleotides read TGTGCCAGCAGTGACCGACAGGGGACTTCCTACAATGAGCAGTTCTTC. It is translated as CASSDRQGTSYNEQFF.

The J gene is TRBJ2-2, the V gene TRBV11-2, with 7 bases lining up with TRBD2. CDR3 length equals 14 residues. Trimming at V came to 6 bases and at J to 0 bases, leaving 1 base not matched to a gene. Germline V gene sequence: CDR1 SGHAT, CDR2 FQNNGV. DNA for the CDR3: TGTGCCAGCAGAAGCGGGACGAACACCGGGGAGCTGTTTTTT. Residues: CASRSGTNTGELFF.

The chain links TRBV2 to TRBJ1-1; the D is unclear. The CDR3 consists of 14 residues. Trimming shortened V by 7 bases and J by 3 bases, and 15 bases separated the two germline ends. Germline CDR1 reads SNHLY; CDR2 reads FYNNEI. This chain's CDR3 is CASTMEEKYTEAFF. CDR3 in DNA: TGTGCCAGCACCATGGAGGAGAAGTACACTGAAGCTTTCTTT. The whole variable domain, filled in from reference TRBV2 and TRBJ1-1, reads EPEVTQTPSHQVTQMGQEVILRCVPISNHLYFYWYRQILGQKVEFLVSFYNNEISEKSEIFDDQFSVERPDGSNFTLKIRSTKLEDSAMYFCASTMEEKYTEAFFGQGTRLTVV.

V gene TRBV27 combines with J gene TRBJ2-7; D remains ambiguous. The CDR3 extends over 14 amino acids. Looked up from germline, CDR1 is MNHEY and CDR2 is SMNVEV (reference sequence). With 3 bases removed from V and 0 bases from J, the gap between germline ends came to 9 bases. The CDR3 protein is CASSLVDSSYEQYF. In DNA, the CDR3 is TGTGCCAGCAGTTTGGTGGATAGCTCCTACGAGCAGTACTTC.

A single count supports this clone. The V and J genes are TRBV5-1 and TRBJ1-1, with D perhaps TRBD1 (6 bases). CDR3 length: 14 residues. Germline V gives CDR1 SGHRS, CDR2 YFSETQ. V was cut by 4 bases and J by 4 bases, with 14 bases left in between. The CDR3 region is CASSMSRRGTEAFF. The CDR3 bases are TGCGCCAGCAGCATGAGCCGCAGGGGCACTGAAGCTTTCTTT.

The V call is TRBV28, the J call TRBJ2-5, with D tentatively TRBD2 (5 bases). The germline V gene has CDR1 MDHEN and CDR2 SYDVKM. Trimming removed 6 bases from V and 5 bases from J, with 16 bases in between. The CDR3 totals 14 residues. The DNA of the CDR3 is TGTGCCAGCAGAGTTTCGACGGGATTCGAGACCCAGTACTTC. Its translation: CASRVSTGFETQYF.

The chain couples TRBV6-1 to TRBJ2-7, with D perhaps matching TRBD2 (6 bases). This CDR3 spans 15 amino acids. Trimming shortened V by 0 bases and J by 0 bases, and 9 bases separated the two germline ends. Germline V gene sequence: CDR1 MNHNS, CDR2 SASEGT. This chain's CDR3 is CASSEAPTSSYEQYF. The CDR3 nucleotides are TGTGCCAGCAGTGAAGCCCCGACTAGCTCCTACGAGCAGTACTTC.

V is TRBV19 and J is TRBJ1-5; tentative D call: TRBD1 (5 bases). The germline V gene has CDR1 LNHDA and CDR2 SQIVND (reference sequence). V lost 6 bases to trimming and J lost 3 bases, with 12 bases between them. The CDR3 sequence is 14 residues long. CDR3 region: CASSLTGYNQPQHF. DNA for the CDR3: TGTGCCAGTAGCTTAACAGGCTACAATCAGCCCCAGCATTTT.

The chain has TRBV5-1 and TRBJ2-7; perhaps TRBD2 as D (7 bases). Trimming removed 4 bases from V and 1 base from J, with 18 bases in between. The germline gives CDR1 SGHRS, CDR2 YFSETQ. The CDR3 has 16 residues. The CDR3 DNA is TGCGCCAGCAGCCTACTCAGGGGCGGGGGTTCCTACGAGCAGTACTTC. Translation: CASSLLRGGGSYEQYF.

This chain connects TRBV18 to TRBJ1-3; 8 nucleotides match TRBD1. This CDR3 is 16 amino acids long. Germline-derived CDR1 and CDR2 are KGHSH and LQKENI. V lost 5 bases, J lost 0 bases, and 6 bases stayed unmatched. The CDR3 DNA reads TGTGCCAGCTCAAATGGACAGGGCCACTCTGGAAACACCATATATTTT. Its translation: CASSNGQGHSGNTIYF.

Of note for this clone: The same CDR3 arises from other DNA sequences in this sample as well. V usage is TRBV29-1 and J usage is TRBJ2-5; D assignment may be TRBD1 or TRBD2 (6 bases each). Trimming removed 7 bases from V and 5 bases from J, with 17 bases in between. The CDR3 runs to 13 residues. Germline V CDR1 and CDR2: SQVTM, ANQGSEA. The CDR3 spells CSAGGGERETQYF. Written as DNA, the CDR3 is TGCAGCGCCGGGGGCGGCGAAAGGGAGACCCAGTACTTC.

The chain has TRBV6-6 and TRBJ2-3, with D hard to call. This CDR3 is 12 amino acids long. Germline loops: CDR1 MNHNY, CDR2 SVGAGI (reference sequence). V gave up 10 bases and J gave up 4 bases, with 12 bases separating them. In DNA, the CDR3 is TGTGCCACCGAACCATTGGCAGATACGCAGTATTTT. Its protein product is CATEPLADTQYF.

The rearrangement links TRBV30 to TRBJ2-5; D remains unclear. Judging by the DNA end, TRBJ2-7 fits better; the J call may be wrong. CDR1 is GTSNPN and CDR2 is SVGIG in the germline V gene (reference sequence). The CDR3 length is 19 residues. The CDR3 nucleotides read TGTGCCTGGAGTGTCCCCCTCGGGCAGCCTTTCGGCGCCTACTACGAGCAGTACTTC. Its protein product is CAWSVPLGQPFGAYYEQYF.

The chain combines TRBV11-2 with TRBJ2-3; D remains ambiguous. CDR3 length: 14 amino acids. Trimming took off 5 bases at V and 2 bases at J, with 11 bases between the two ends. Germline values: CDR1 SGHAT, CDR2 FQNNGV. CDR3 protein: CASSPLAATDTQYF. In DNA form, the CDR3 reads TGTGCCAGCAGCCCCTTGGCGGCCACAGATACGCAGTATTTT.

The chain employs TRBV6-1 and TRBJ1-2; TRBD1 is a possible D gene (5 bases). Germline V lookup: CDR1 MNHNS, CDR2 SASEGT. V was clipped by 5 bases and J by 4 bases, with 11 bases between them. This CDR3 comprises 13 residues. This CDR3 reads CASSLQTAYGYTF. The CDR3 DNA reads as TGTGCCAGCAGTCTACAGACAGCCTATGGCTACACCTTC.

V is TRBV10-2 and J is TRBJ1-1, with 10 bases fitting TRBD1. The CDR3 length is 18 residues. V shed 4 bases and J 1 base; nucleotides not matched to a gene: 12. From germline, CDR1 is WSHSY and CDR2 SAAADI. The CDR3 sequence: CASSAQAGTGAPNTEAFF. The CDR3 coding sequence is TGCGCCAGCAGTGCCCAAGCCGGGACAGGGGCTCCGAACACTGAAGCTTTCTTT.

The chain is built from TRBV7-2 and TRBJ1-5; 9 positions match TRBD1. The junction had 3 bases not matched to a gene; V was cut back by 5 bases and J by 7 bases. There are 13 residues in the CDR3. Per germline, CDR1 SGHTA and CDR2 FQGNSA. The CDR3 protein is CASSGGQGQPQHF. The CDR3 nucleotides are TGTGCCAGCAGCGGGGGACAGGGCCAGCCCCAGCATTTT.

The chain combines TRBV30 with TRBJ1-1; D remains unclear. CDR1 GTSNPN and CDR2 SVGIG come from the germline V gene (reference sequence). CDR3 length: 12 residues. V was trimmed by 1 base and J by 3 bases, leaving 6 bases between them. The DNA for the CDR3 is TGTGCCTGGAGTGCAACTGACACTGAAGCTTTCTTT. Its translation is CAWSATDTEAFF.

V gene TRBV2 combines with J gene TRBJ2-2; perhaps TRBD1 as D (5 bases). The germline gives CDR1 SNHLY, CDR2 FYNNEI. The germline V and J ends were trimmed by 4 bases and 15 bases, with 18 bases remaining between them. The CDR3 is 13 amino acids. The CDR3 DNA follows: TGTGCCAGCAGTGGAGACAGACGGGTTGAGTTGTTTTTT. This translates into CASSGDRRVELFF.

The genes are TRBV5-1 and TRBJ2-7, with D perhaps given as TRBD1 or TRBD2 (6 bases each). The CDR3 sequence is 16 residues long. Germline-derived CDR1 and CDR2 are SGHRS and YFSETQ. V lost 4 bases and J lost 6, with 23 bases in between. The CDR3 region is CASSRWGAARTAEQYF. CDR3 DNA: TGCGCCAGCAGCCGCTGGGGGGCTGCGAGGACCGCCGAGCAGTACTTC.

This chain connects TRBV7-2 to TRBJ1-5; possible D gene TRBD1, 5 bases. Trimming removed 1 base at V and 3 bases at J, with 10 bases between. Per the germline V gene, CDR1 is SGHTA and CDR2 is FQGNSA. This CDR3 contains 15 residues. Here the CDR3 reads CASSLGQSPNQPQHF. The CDR3 DNA reads as TGTGCCAGCAGCTTAGGACAGTCCCCCAATCAGCCCCAGCATTTT.

The V call is TRBV5-1, the J call TRBJ2-2; D unresolved. In germline, CDR1 is SGHRS, CDR2 YFSETQ. The CDR3 has 15 residues. Trimming removed 2 bases from V and 0 bases from J, with 8 bases in between. The CDR3 DNA follows: TGCGCCAGCAGCTTCCGGGCCCCGAACACCGGGGAGCTGTTTTTT. This encodes CASSFRAPNTGELFF.

As concerns this clone: Other DNA sequences in the same sample also yield this CDR3. CDR3 nucleotides: TGTGCCAGCTCACCAGGTACACAAGAGACCCAGTACTTC. Translation gives CASSPGTQETQYF. The rearrangement links TRBV18 to TRBJ2-5; D unclear. The CDR3 runs 13 residues. In germline, CDR1 is KGHSH, CDR2 LQKENI. V was shortened by 2 bases and J by 2 bases, with 6 bases between the two germline ends.

The chain combines TRBV27 with TRBJ1-4; D not resolved. Trimming removed 5 bases from V and 8 bases from J, with 21 bases in between. Looked up from germline, CDR1 is MNHEY and CDR2 is SMNVEV (reference sequence). The CDR3 runs to 16 residues. The CDR3 DNA follows: TGTGCCAGCAGTCCGAGGGCCCCTCCTTACTGGGAAAAACTGTTTTTT. It specifies CASSPRAPPYWEKLFF. Full variable domain (missing parts from reference TRBV27 and TRBJ1-4): EAQVTQNPRYLITVTGKKLTVTCSQNMNHEYMSWYRQDPGLGLRQIYYSMNVEVTDKGDVPEGYKVSRKEKRNFPLILESPSPNQTSLYFCASSPRAPPYWEKLFFGSGTQLSVL.

Only one count was recorded for this clone. V usage is TRBV10-3 and J usage is TRBJ2-7, with 7 nucleotides matching TRBD2. The CDR3 runs 14 residues. The junction had 5 bases not matched to a gene; V was cut back by 4 bases and J by 2 bases. CDR1 and CDR2 from the germline V gene are ENHRY and SYGVKD. The CDR3 DNA is TGTGCCATCAGTGGCCTAGCGGAGGCCTACGAGCAGTACTTC. The encoded protein is CAISGLAEAYEQYF.

This rearrangement joins TRBV6-6 to TRBJ2-2, with a weak D call TRBD2 (6 bases). V was shortened by 6 bases and J by 4 bases, with 15 bases between the two germline ends. CDR3 length: 15 amino acids. Per germline, CDR1 MNHNY and CDR2 SVGAGI (reference sequence). CDR3 region: CASSLGGVTTGELFF. The CDR3 DNA is TGTGCCAGCAGCCTCGGCGGGGTTACCACCGGGGAGCTGTTTTTT.